This T cell receptor (beta chain) derives from a study of T cells in Graves' hyperthyroidism and ophthalmopathy. The authors deemed Graves' hyperthyroidism stable absent ophthalmopathy progression within 18 months. For the diagnoses, clinical symptoms, serum thyroxine and TRAb, thyroid ultrasound and orbital computed tomography were used. This clonotype was seen only a few times. Its antigen is unidentified. Study findings and constraints: A 13 V-J model separated ophthalmopathy from stable hyperthyroidism. Blood samples included most of the expanded thyroid clonotypes exceeding 0.001.

RNA transcripts provided the source from which TCR beta CDR3 regions were amplified. First-round RT-PCR of the TCR CDR3 relied on the HTBI primer set. TCRdb reprocessed the multiplex PCR reads via MiXCR and lists one record per CDR3 protein. The sample lists about 100,000 distinct CDR3 sequences, about a sixth occurring once. The receptor was derived from a woman between 50 and 59 years old with Graves' hyperthyroidism. Sequenced input: blood.

The CDR3 loop reads CATSDFGLADNEQFF. Written as DNA, the CDR3 is TGTGCCACCAGTGATTTTGGACTAGCGGACAATGAGCAGTTCTTC. J is TRBJ2-1 and V is TRBV24-1, with 10 bases that match TRBD2. CDR1 KGHDR and CDR2 SFDVKD come from the germline V gene. The CDR3 runs 15 residues. Trimming at V came to 1 base and at J to 5 bases, leaving 1 base not matched to a gene.